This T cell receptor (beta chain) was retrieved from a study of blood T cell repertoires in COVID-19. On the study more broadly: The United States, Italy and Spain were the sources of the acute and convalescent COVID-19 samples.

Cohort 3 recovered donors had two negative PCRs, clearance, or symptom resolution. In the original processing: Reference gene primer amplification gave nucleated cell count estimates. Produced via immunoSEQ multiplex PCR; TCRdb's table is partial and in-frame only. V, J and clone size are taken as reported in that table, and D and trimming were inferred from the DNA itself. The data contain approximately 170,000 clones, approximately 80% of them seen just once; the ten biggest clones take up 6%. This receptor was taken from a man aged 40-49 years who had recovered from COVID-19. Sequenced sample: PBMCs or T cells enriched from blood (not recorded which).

The CDR3 protein is CASSLDSSYNEQFF. DNA for the CDR3: TGTGCCAGCAGTCTAGACAGCTCCTACAATGAGCAGTTCTTC. This chain connects TRBV6-5 to TRBJ2-1; D perhaps matches TRBD1 (5 bases). Germline V gene data show CDR1 as MNHEY and CDR2 as SVGAGI. This CDR3 has 14 amino acids. V lost 5 bases and J 0 bases, leaving 8 bases between the germline ends.